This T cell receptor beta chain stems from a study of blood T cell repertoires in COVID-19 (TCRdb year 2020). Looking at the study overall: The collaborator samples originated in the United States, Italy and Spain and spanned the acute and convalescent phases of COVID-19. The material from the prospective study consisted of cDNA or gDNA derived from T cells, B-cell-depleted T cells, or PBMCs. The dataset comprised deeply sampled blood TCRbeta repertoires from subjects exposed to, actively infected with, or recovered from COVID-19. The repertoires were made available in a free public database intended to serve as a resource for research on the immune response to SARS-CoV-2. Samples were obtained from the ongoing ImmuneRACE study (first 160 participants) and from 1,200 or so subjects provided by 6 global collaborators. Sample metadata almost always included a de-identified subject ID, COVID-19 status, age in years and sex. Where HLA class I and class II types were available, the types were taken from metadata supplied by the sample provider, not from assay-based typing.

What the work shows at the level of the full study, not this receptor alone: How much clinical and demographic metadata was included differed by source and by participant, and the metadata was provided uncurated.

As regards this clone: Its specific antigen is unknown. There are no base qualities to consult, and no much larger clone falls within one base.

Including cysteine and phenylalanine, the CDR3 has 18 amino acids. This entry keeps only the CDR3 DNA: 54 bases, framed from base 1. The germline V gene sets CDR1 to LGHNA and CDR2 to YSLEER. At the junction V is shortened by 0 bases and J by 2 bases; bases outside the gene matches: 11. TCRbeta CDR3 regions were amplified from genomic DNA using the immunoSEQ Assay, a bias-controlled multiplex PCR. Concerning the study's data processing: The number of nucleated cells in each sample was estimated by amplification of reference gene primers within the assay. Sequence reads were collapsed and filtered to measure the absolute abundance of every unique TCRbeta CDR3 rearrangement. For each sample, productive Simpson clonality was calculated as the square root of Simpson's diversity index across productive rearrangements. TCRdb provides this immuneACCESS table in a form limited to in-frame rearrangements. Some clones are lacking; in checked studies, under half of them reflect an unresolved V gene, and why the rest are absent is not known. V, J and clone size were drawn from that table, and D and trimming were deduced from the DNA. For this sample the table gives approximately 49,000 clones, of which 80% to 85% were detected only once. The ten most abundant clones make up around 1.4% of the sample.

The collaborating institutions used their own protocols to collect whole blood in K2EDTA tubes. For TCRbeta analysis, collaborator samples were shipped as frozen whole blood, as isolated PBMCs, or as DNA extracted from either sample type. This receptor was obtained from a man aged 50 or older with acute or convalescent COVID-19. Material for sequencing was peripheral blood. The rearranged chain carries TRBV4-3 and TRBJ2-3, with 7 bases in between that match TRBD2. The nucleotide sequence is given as TGCGCCAGCAGCCAAGATGGGGGGAGGACTAGTGCCACAGATACGCAGTATTTT. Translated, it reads CASSQDGGRTSATDTQYF.